Sequencing of this TCR beta chain was carried out in a study of T cells in women clearing cervical HPV infection. Study information: No precancer developed; the control's incident HPV16 infection cleared within 12 months. Findings and caveats of the study: Controls had more TRBV6-7 (about 0.15%) than cases (about 0.11%).

Details on this clone: The target antigen is unknown. The CDR3 extends 3 residues past the end of the read, so its final part is completed from the germline J gene.

This CDR3 has 15 residues. CDR1 and CDR2 (germline): SEHNR, FQNEAQ (reference sequence). After removal of 1 base from V and 8 bases from J, the junction contained 8 bases not matched to a gene. The repertoire was sequenced with immunoSEQ multiplex PCR; TCRdb's copy has only in-frame clones and lacks some. With under 50,000 clones in the sample, the ten largest clones hold roughly 5.8%. Prevalent HPV16 infections were excluded; only incident single HPV16 infections included. The sequenced material came from blood buffy coat. This sequence was found in a woman aged 18-69 years with a cervical HPV16 infection that either progressed to CIN3+ or cleared (not recorded which). This chain links TRBV7-9 with TRBJ2-1; TRBD2 matches 7 bases. CDR3 sequence: CASSLEAGDLDEQFF. The covered CDR3 bases are TGTGCCAGCAGCTTAGAGGCGGGAGATCTGGATGAG.